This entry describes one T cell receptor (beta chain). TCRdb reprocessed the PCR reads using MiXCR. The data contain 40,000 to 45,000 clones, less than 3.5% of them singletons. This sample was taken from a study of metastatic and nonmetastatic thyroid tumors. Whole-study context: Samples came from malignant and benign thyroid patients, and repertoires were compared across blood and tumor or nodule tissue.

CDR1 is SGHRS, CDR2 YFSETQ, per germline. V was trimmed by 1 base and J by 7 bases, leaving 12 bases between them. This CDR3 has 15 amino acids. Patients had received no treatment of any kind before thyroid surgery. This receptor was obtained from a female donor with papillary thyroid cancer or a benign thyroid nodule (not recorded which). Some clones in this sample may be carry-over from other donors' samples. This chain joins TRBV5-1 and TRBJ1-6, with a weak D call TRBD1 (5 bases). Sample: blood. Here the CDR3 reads CASSLSRWGNSPLHF. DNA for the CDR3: TGCGCCAGCAGCTTGTCTAGATGGGGGAATTCACCCCTCCACTTT. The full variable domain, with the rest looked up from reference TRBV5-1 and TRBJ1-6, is KAGVTQTPRYLIKTRGQQVTLSCSPISGHRSVSWYQQTPGQGLQFLFEYFSETQRNKGNFPGRFSGRQFSNSRSEMNVSTLELGDSALYLCASSLSRWGNSPLHFGNGTRLTVT.